This T cell receptor (beta chain) was found in a study of blood T cell repertoires in COVID-19. Study-level background: Specimens from acute and convalescent COVID-19 originated in the United States, Italy and Spain. PBMCs, B-cell-depleted T cells, or T cells provided the cDNA or gDNA that made up the material.

This CDR3 comprises 15 residues. The V segment lost 0 bases and the J segment 6 bases; nucleotides outside the gene matches: 4. The germline V gene encodes CDR1 SGHNT and CDR2 YYREEE (reference sequence). Only in-frame clones appear in the TCRdb table, and some are missing; sequencing was by immunoSEQ multiplex PCR. The sample carries under 350,000 clones, 75% to 95% recorded once. The material sequenced was peripheral blood. V gene TRBV5-4 combines with J gene TRBJ2-1, with 9 bases matching TRBD2. The TCR comes from a woman in her twenties or thirties with COVID-19, enrolled during active disease. The CDR3 reads CASSLVAGGGNEQFF. As DNA, the CDR3 is TGTGCCAGCAGCTTGGTTGCGGGAGGGGGCAATGAGCAGTTCTTC. Complete variable domain (other parts from reference TRBV5-4 and TRBJ2-1): ETGVTQSPTHLIKTRGQQVTLRCSSQSGHNTVSWYQQALGQGPQFIFQYYREEENGRGNFPPRFSGLQFPNYSSELNVNALELDDSALYLCASSLVAGGGNEQFFGPGTRLTVL.